This T cell receptor beta chain was identified in a study of blood T cell repertoires in COVID-19. The overall study: There were acute and convalescent COVID-19 samples, and they came from the United States, Italy and Spain. T cells, B-cell-depleted T cells, or PBMCs provided the cDNA or gDNA that served as material.

In the study's own analysis: It was from reference gene primer amplification that nucleated cell counts were estimated. Repertoires were generated with immunoSEQ multiplex PCR, while TCRdb's copy carries only in-frame clones and drops some. The V and J calls and clone size are taken from that table; D and trimming were inferred from the DNA. Of about 88,000 clones in the sample, about 90% were seen once. Trimming at V came to 4 bases and at J to 4 bases, leaving 8 bases not matched to a gene. This CDR3 has 14 residues. CDR1 is GTSNPN and CDR2 is SVGIG in the germline V gene (reference sequence). The sample taken for sequencing was peripheral blood. This TCR was sampled from a man older than 75 with acute or convalescent COVID-19. This chain uses TRBV30 with TRBJ2-5; the match to TRBD1 covers 8 bases. The CDR3, as DNA: TGTGCCTGGATTCGGGCAGGGGGCACAGAGACCCAGTACTTC. Translating gives CAWIRAGGTETQYF.